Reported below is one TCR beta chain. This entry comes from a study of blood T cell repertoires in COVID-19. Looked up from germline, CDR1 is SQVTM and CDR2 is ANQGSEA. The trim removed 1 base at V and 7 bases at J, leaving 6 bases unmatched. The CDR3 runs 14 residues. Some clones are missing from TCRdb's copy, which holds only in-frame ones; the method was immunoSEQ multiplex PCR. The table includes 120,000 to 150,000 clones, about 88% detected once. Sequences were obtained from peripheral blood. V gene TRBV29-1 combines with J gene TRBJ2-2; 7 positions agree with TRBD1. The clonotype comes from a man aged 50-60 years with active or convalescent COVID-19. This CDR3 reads CSVEVQGVYGELFF. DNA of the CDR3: TGCAGCGTTGAAGTTCAGGGGGTATACGGGGAGCTGTTTTTT.